This TCR beta chain stems from a study of cytomegalovirus exposure and HLA in healthy donors. Study-level information: Early release data held 85 million to 95 million unique TCRs from HLA-typed donors. Study-wide points: The authors later linked a missense DCLRE1C variant to TCR beta V- and J-gene trimming.

This clone has just a few counts. What it binds is unknown. Amplification used 60 Vbeta primers and 13 Jbeta primers. Generated by immunoSEQ multiplex PCR, the TCRdb table keeps only in-frame clones and is missing some. The sample holds some 150,000 clones, approximately 79% seen once. This clonotype was obtained from a man aged 60 to 75 in good health and CMV-seronegative. What was sequenced was PBMCs.

The chain's CDR3 is CAWRHRGAYEQYF. CDR3 sequence (DNA): TGTGCCTGGAGACACAGGGGAGCGTACGAGCAGTACTTC. This chain joins TRBV30 and TRBJ2-7; 7 positions agree with TRBD1. There are 13 residues in the CDR3. J was trimmed by 4 bases and V by 3 bases; bases with no gene match: 6. Germline V gene data show CDR1 as GTSNPN and CDR2 as SVGIG (reference sequence).